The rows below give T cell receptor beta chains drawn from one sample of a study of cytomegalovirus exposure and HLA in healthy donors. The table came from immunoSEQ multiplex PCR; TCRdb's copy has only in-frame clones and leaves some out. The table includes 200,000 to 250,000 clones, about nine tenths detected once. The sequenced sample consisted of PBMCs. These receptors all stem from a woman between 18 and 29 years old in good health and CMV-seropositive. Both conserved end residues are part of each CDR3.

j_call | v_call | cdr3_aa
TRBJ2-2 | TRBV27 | CASSYRTSGDGELFF
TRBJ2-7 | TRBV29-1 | CSAGINSYEQYF
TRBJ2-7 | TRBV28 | CASSFSLIGTSGRSSYEQYF
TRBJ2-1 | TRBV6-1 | CASSVGGNEQFF
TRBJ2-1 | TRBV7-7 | CASSSRTSGSSILDEQFF
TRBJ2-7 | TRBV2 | CASSTGTGLHEQYF
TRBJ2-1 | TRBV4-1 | CASSQDKRGSYNEQFF
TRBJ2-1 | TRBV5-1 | CASSLRPGLAGGSYNEQFF
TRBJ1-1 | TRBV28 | CASSLDRVTEAFF
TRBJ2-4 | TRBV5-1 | CASRASGNIQYF
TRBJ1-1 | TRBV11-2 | CASSPWGQITEAFF
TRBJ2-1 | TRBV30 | CAWSIPSGRASDNEQFF
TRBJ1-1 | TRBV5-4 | CASSLIGRLNTEAFF
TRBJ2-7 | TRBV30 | CAWSVTRGLYEQYF
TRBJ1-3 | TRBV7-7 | CASRDMDGNTIYF
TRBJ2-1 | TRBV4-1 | CASSPRDYYNEQFF
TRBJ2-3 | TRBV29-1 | CSVESGLAPDTQYF
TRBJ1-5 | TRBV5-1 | CASSLGGKGARQPQHF
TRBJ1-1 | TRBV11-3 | CASSPQGVNTEAFF
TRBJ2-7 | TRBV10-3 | CAISGKLAGGRSYEQYF
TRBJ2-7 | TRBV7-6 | CASSPLSGPYEQYF
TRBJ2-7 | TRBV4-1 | CASSQEVGGSMEQYF
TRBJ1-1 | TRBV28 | CASSPGQGFFNSDGHTEAFF
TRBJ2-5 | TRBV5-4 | CASSLAGGSAETQYF
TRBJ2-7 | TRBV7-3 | CASSLTRDSKGEQYF
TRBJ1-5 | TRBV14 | CASSHRVEDYLNQPQHF
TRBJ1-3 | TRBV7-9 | CASSPEGNTIYF
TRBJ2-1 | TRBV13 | CASSLEIRGEQFF
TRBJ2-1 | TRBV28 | CASSSSGRAGDEQFF
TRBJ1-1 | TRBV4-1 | CASSRTGYDGLNTEAFF
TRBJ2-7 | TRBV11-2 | CASSPDRVSSYEQYF
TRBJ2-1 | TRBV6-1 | CASSPEGMSGNEQFF
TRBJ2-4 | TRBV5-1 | CASSPTYHRTGAKNIQYF
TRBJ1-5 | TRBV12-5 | CASGFTRSDRGRGANQPQHF
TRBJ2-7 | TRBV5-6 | CASSLVQGRNEQYF
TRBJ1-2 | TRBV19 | CASSTDPGDYGYTF
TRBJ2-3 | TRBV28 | CASSLRGATDTQYF
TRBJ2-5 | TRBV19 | CASSLAGDETQYF
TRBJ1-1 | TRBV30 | CAWTAGPDTEAFF
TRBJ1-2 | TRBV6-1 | CASSGGGPNYGYTF
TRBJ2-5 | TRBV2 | CGSGSLETQYF
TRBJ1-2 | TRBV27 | CASSSTVNYGYTF
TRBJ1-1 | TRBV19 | CASRVDRGVTEAFF
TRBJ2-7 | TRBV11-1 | CASSQTGERGYEQYF
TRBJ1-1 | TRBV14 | CASSQSTGAPVNTEAFF
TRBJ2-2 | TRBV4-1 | CASSQEGEGLFNTGELFF
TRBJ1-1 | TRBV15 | CATSRGSSENTEAFF
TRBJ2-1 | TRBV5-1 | CASSLGLSSYNEQFF
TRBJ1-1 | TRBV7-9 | CASSLGQYGESEAFF
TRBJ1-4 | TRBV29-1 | CSVGGSPATNEKLFF
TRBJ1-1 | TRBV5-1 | CASSAGRGMGAFF
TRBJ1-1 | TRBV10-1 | CASSHGQLGNTEAFF
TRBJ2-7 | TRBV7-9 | CASSRATGLYF
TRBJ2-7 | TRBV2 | CASRKGLAGGHLAQYF
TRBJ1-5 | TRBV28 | CASSFIQGTQPQHF
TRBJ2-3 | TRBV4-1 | CASSQGTSGRWSADTQYF
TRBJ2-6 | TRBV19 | CASRDRAGANVLTF
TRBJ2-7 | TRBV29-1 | CSVREALLYEQYF
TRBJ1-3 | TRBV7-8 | CASSPMSSGNTIYF